This T cell receptor beta chain was found in a study of glioma-infiltrating T cells after dendritic cell vaccination. About the study: Treatment, given 2003 to 2012, was autologous tumor lysate-pulsed dendritic cell vaccination. Overall study results and limits: Patients with more pretreatment TILs had longer time to progression and survival.

The sample's time point: after dendritic cell vaccination, including at tumor progression/relapse. CDR3 size: 22 residues. With 3 bases clipped from V and 1 base from J, the junction kept 15 bases outside the gene matches. From germline, CDR1 is LNHNV and CDR2 YYDKDF (reference sequence). Generated by immunoSEQ multiplex PCR, the TCRdb table keeps only in-frame clones and is missing some. The sample shows 91,000 or so clones, over 80% of them seen only once. About this clone: Its antigen is not known.

Sequencing was performed on blood, taken after dendritic cell vaccination. The V call is TRBV15, the J call TRBJ2-1; TRBD2 aligns across 16 bases. The sequence was collected from a human donor with glioblastoma. The CDR3 DNA follows: TGTGCCACCAGCAGTCTCCGGAGGTTTCCGGGACTAGCGGGGGGGTCCTACAATGAGCAGTTCTTC. Its protein is CATSSLRRFPGLAGGSYNEQFF.